One T cell receptor beta chain is described in this entry. 60 Vbeta and 13 Jbeta primers were used in PCR. Here immunoSEQ multiplex PCR was the method, and the copy in TCRdb shows in-frame clones only, minus some. This sample has under 150,000 clones, with approximately 80% found just once. The sample originates from a study of cytomegalovirus exposure and HLA in healthy donors. There are 16 residues in the CDR3. Germline CDR1 reads LGHNA; CDR2 reads YNFKEQ. V lost 0 bases to trimming and J lost 0 bases; unmatched junction nucleotides: 5. The specimen was PBMCs. This TCR came from a woman aged 40 to 50 in good health and CMV-seronegative. The J gene is TRBJ2-7, the V gene TRBV4-2; 7 nucleotides line up with TRBD2. CDR3 sequence reads: CASSQDRLAASYEQYF. CDR3 coding DNA: TGTGCCAGCAGCCAAGATAGGCTAGCGGCCTCCTACGAGCAGTACTTC.